This T cell receptor beta chain was documented in a study of T-cell reconstitution after alpha-beta-depleted transplantation in children. The CDR3 length is 14 residues. The ends lost 5 bases at V and 4 bases at J; junction bases unmatched: 5. TCRbeta library construction was performed incorporating unique molecular identifiers. TCRdb itself ran the PCR reads through MiXCR, one entry per CDR3 protein. The data contain some 150,000 distinct CDR3 sequences, 8.5% to 10% of them seen just once; the ten biggest clones take up 15% to 20%. This clonotype has at least ten counts. The chain is built from TRBV12-3 or TRBV12-4 and TRBJ1-2; TRBD1 aligns across 9 bases. The clonotype originates from a female patient between 2 and 15 years old who had a stem cell transplant for congenital amegakaryocytic thrombocytopenia, so the T cells may come from the graft donor. The starting material was PBMCs, mostly from graft donor cells, obtained 180 days after TCRalphabeta/CD19-depleted stem cell transplant. CDR3 bases: TGTGCCAGCAGTGGCCCGGGACAGGGCTATGGCTACACCTTC. Protein: CASSGPGQGYGYTF.